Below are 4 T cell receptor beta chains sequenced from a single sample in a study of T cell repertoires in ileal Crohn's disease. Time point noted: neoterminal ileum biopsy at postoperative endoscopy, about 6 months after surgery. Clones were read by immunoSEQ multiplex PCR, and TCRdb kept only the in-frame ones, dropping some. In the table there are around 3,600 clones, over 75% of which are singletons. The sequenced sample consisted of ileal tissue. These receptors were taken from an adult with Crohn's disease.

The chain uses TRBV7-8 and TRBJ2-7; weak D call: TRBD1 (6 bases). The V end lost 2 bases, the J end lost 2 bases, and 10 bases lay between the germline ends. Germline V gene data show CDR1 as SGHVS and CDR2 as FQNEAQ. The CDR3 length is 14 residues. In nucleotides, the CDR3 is TGTGCCAGCAGCTTATTTCAGGGGACCTACGAGCAGTACTTC. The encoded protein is CASSLFQGTYEQYF.

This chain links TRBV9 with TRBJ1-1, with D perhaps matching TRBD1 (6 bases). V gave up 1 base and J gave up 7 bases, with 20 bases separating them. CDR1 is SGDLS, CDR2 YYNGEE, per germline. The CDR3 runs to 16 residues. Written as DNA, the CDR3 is TGTGCCAGCAGCGTAACCCCGGGACAAAGCAGGCGTGAAGCTTTCTTT. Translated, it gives CASSVTPGQSRREAFF.

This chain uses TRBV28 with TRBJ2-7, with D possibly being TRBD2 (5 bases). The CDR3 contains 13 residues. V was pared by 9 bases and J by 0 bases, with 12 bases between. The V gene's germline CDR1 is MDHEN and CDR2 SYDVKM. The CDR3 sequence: CASRVANSYEQYF. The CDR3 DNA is TGTGCCAGTCGGGTAGCGAACTCCTACGAGCAGTACTTC.

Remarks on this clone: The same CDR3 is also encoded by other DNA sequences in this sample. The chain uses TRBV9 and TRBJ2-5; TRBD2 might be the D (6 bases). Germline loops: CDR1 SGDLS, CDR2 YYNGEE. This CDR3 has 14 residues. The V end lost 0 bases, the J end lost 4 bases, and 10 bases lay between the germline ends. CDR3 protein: CASSVEGGGETQYF. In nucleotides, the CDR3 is TGTGCCAGCAGCGTAGAGGGAGGAGGAGAGACCCAGTACTTC. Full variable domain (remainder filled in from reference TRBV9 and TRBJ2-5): DSGVTQTPKHLITATGQRVTLRCSPRSGDLSVYWYQQSLDQGLQFLIQYYNGEERAKGNILERFSAQQFPDLHSELNLSSLELGDSALYFCASSVEGGGETQYFGPGTRLLVL.